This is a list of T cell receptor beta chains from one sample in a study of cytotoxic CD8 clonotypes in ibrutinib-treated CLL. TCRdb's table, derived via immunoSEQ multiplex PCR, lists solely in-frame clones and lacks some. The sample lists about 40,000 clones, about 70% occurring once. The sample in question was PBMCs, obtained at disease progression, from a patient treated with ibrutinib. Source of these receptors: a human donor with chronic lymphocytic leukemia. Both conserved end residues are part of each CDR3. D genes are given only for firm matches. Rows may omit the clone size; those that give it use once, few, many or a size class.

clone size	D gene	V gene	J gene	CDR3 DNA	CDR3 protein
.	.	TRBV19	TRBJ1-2	TGTGCCAGTAGCCCAAGGACAGCCGGGGCCTACGGCTACACCTTC	CASSPRTAGAYGYTF
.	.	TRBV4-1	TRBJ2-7	TGCGCCAGCAGCCAAGACCAGATCGGACAGCTTCCCCCCTACGAGCAGTACTTC	CASSQDQIGQLPPYEQYF
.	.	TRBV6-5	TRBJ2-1	TGTGCCAGCAGAAACCTACTTAGCGGCAATGAGCAGTTCTTC	CASRNLLSGNEQFF
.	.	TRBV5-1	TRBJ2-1	TGCGCCAGCAGCTTGGCCAGTGGGAAACAGGGAAAGTTCTTC	CASSLASGKQGKFF
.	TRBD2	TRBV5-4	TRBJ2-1	TGTGCCAGCAGCCCCGGGACTAGCGTTAATGAGCAGTTCTTC	CASSPGTSVNEQFF
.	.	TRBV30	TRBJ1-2	TGTGCCTGGAGTGTAGGAGGGAATGCGGGCTACACCTTC	CAWSVGGNAGYTF
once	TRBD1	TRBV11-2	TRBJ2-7	TGTGCCAGCAGCTTGGGGGACAGGGATTACGAGCAGTACTTC	CASSLGDRDYEQYF
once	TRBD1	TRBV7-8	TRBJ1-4	TGTGCCAGCAGCCCGTCGACAGGGAGTGAAAAACTGTTTTTT	CASSPSTGSEKLFF
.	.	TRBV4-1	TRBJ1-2	TGCGCCAGCAGCCAAGATCAGTCGTGGCAGAACTATGGCTACACCTTC	CASSQDQSWQNYGYTF
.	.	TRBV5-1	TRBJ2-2	TGCGCCAGCAGCTTGGGGACAACGAACACCGGGGAGCTGTTTTTT	CASSLGTTNTGELFF